These T cell receptor beta chains were read from a single sample in a study of T-cell reconstitution after alpha-beta-depleted transplantation in children. TCRdb processed the PCR reads anew with MiXCR; each CDR3 protein has one entry. The sample holds hundreds of thousands of distinct CDR3 sequences; roughly 17% are singletons and the top ten take over 0.95%. The sequences come from PBMCs from the stem cell graft donor, collected from the stem cell graft. Receptors originate from a human donor who donated a stem cell graft to a child with acute myeloid leukemia. The CDR3 runs from the conserved cysteine through the conserved F or W. The D gene is left open where the match is weak. Size is stated for part of the rows, as once, few or many counts, or as a class when the clone is expanded.

J | V | D | length | size | CDR3 | DNA
TRBJ1-2 | TRBV29-1 | - | 12 | many | CSVPGPSYGYTF | TGCAGCGTGCCAGGACCTAGCTATGGCTACACCTTC
TRBJ1-2 | TRBV12-3/TRBV12-4 | TRBD1 | 14 | few | CASSPSGQGRGYTF | TGTGCCAGCAGTCCCTCAGGACAGGGCAGAGGCTACACCTTC
TRBJ2-1 | TRBV11-3 | TRBD2 | 16 | few | CASSSPGAGRLNEQFF | TGTGCCAGCAGCTCTCCGGGAGCGGGGCGATTGAATGAGCAGTTCTTC
TRBJ2-1 | TRBV20-1 | - | 14 | few | CSASLGQQYNEQFF | TGCAGTGCTTCCCTCGGACAGCAGTACAATGAGCAGTTCTTC
TRBJ2-2 | TRBV12-3/TRBV12-4 | TRBD1 | 15 | few | CASSLGQGMAGELFF | TGTGCCAGCAGTCTAGGACAGGGGATGGCCGGGGAGCTGTTTTTT
TRBJ2-3 | TRBV10-2 | - | 14 | - | CASSPEVDTDTQYF | TGCGCCAGCAGCCCAGAAGTGGATACAGATACGCAGTATTTT
TRBJ2-1 | TRBV20-1 | TRBD2 | 16 | many | CSGLAGGPHLYNEQFF | TGCAGTGGACTAGCGGGGGGTCCCCACCTCTACAATGAGCAGTTCTTC
TRBJ1-2 | TRBV11-2 | - | 15 | many | CASIPSLLSNYGYTF | TGTGCCAGCATCCCCTCACTCCTGAGTAACTATGGCTACACCTTC
TRBJ2-1 | TRBV20-1 | - | 11 | many | CSATLNNEQFF | TGCAGTGCTACACTCAACAATGAGCAGTTCTTC
TRBJ2-2 | TRBV4-3 | TRBD1 | 19 | few | CASSPKMGGWTGEIGELFF | TGCGCCAGCAGCCCCAAGATGGGGGGGTGGACAGGGGAGATCGGGGAGCTGTTTTTT
TRBJ1-2 | TRBV20-1 | - | 14 | many | CSARDPGQSYGYTF | TGCAGTGCTAGAGACCCGGGACAAAGTTATGGCTACACCTTC
TRBJ1-4 | TRBV5-5 | - | 14 | - | CASSLQRSDEKLFF | TGTGCCAGCAGCTTACAGAGGTCGGATGAAAAACTGTTTTTT
TRBJ2-7 | TRBV4-3 | - | 14 | - | CASSQDPLGYEQYF | TGCGCCAGCAGCCAAGATCCCCTGGGCTACGAGCAGTACTTC
TRBJ2-1 | TRBV5-6 | - | 17 | few | CASSLAWTGRASNEQFF | TGTGCCAGCAGCTTGGCTTGGACGGGACGTGCGTCCAATGAGCAGTTCTTC
TRBJ2-4 | TRBV7-2 | TRBD2 | 17 | - | CASRSSGGRGAKNIQYF | TGTGCCAGCAGGTCTAGCGGGGGCCGGGGAGCCAAAAACATTCAGTACTTC
TRBJ2-3 | TRBV20-1 | TRBD2 | 17 | many | CSAHSAGTSGGADTQYF | TGCAGTGCTCATTCGGCGGGTACTAGCGGGGGAGCAGATACGCAGTATTTT
TRBJ2-1 | TRBV4-1 | TRBD2 | 16 | few | CASSQVTGRVYNEQFF | TGCGCCAGCAGCCAAGTGACGGGGAGGGTCTACAATGAGCAGTTCTTC
TRBJ2-2 | TRBV4-3 | TRBD2 | 15 | few | CASSQGAGGTGELFF | TGCGCCAGCAGCCAAGGGGCGGGGGGCACCGGGGAGCTGTTTTTT
TRBJ1-5 | TRBV7-2 | TRBD1 | 16 | - | CASSLRGQVSNQPQHF | TGTGCCAGCAGCTTAAGGGGACAGGTTAGCAATCAGCCCCAGCATTTT
TRBJ2-7 | TRBV5-1 | - | 13 | many | CASSLDGPYEQYF | TGTGCCAGCAGCTTGGACGGCCCCTACGAGCAGTACTTC
TRBJ2-3 | TRBV20-1 | - | 16 | few | CSARDRWGGLTDTQYF | TGCAGTGCTAGAGATCGGTGGGGGGGCCTCACAGATACGCAGTATTTT
TRBJ2-3 | TRBV6-5 | TRBD1 | 15 | many | CASSRRTGGVDTQYF | TGTGCCAGCAGTCGTCGGACAGGGGGCGTAGATACGCAGTATTTT
TRBJ2-1 | TRBV9 | TRBD2 | 16 | many | CASSVAPAGGLNEQFF | TGTGCCAGCAGCGTAGCTCCAGCGGGGGGGCTCAATGAGCAGTTCTTC
TRBJ2-5 | TRBV20-1 | TRBD1 | 16 | many | CSARALSGTVQETQYF | TGCAGTGCTAGGGCTCTCTCCGGGACAGTCCAAGAGACCCAGTACTTC
TRBJ1-5 | TRBV28 | - | 16 | - | CASSLISGSLNQPQHF | TGTGCCAGCAGTTTAATCAGTGGGAGCCTCAATCAGCCCCAGCATTTT
TRBJ1-1 | TRBV10-3 | TRBD1 | 14 | many | CAISAGQIGTEAFF | TGTGCCATCAGTGCGGGACAGATAGGAACTGAAGCTTTCTTT
TRBJ1-5 | TRBV12-3/TRBV12-4 | - | 15 | many | CASSWGKGGGKPQHF | TGTGCCAGCAGTTGGGGGAAAGGGGGAGGAAAGCCCCAGCATTTT
TRBJ1-1 | TRBV9 | - | 14 | - | CASSVANGGTEAFF | TGTGCCAGCAGCGTAGCCAACGGGGGCACTGAAGCTTTCTTT
TRBJ2-3 | TRBV4-2 | TRBD2 | 19 | few | CASSQEILKAGVGTDTQYF | TGTGCCAGCAGCCAAGAAATTCTTAAGGCGGGGGTCGGCACAGATACGCAGTATTTT
TRBJ1-1 | TRBV7-9 | - | 13 | - | CASSFGGDGEAFF | TGTGCCAGCAGCTTCGGAGGGGACGGTGAAGCTTTCTTT
TRBJ1-2 | TRBV15 | TRBD1 | 18 | few | CATSNPAGTGQDVYGYTF | TGTGCCACCAGCAACCCCGCGGGGACGGGACAGGACGTCTATGGCTACACCTTC
TRBJ2-2 | TRBV25-1 | - | 15 | few | CASTAALTSTGELFF | TGTGCCAGCACCGCAGCTTTGACTAGCACCGGGGAGCTGTTTTTT
TRBJ2-3 | TRBV20-1 | TRBD2 | 15 | - | CSASDQRGVTDTQYF | TGCAGTGCTAGTGACCAGCGGGGGGTTACAGATACGCAGTATTTT
TRBJ2-7 | TRBV24-1 | TRBD2 | 16 | - | CATSDSSGRSSYEQYF | TGTGCCACCAGTGACTCTAGCGGGCGCAGCTCCTACGAGCAGTACTTC
TRBJ2-5 | TRBV29-1 | - | 12 | many | CSVDPHQETQYF | TGCAGCGTTGATCCTCACCAAGAGACCCAGTACTTC
TRBJ1-1 | TRBV12-3/TRBV12-4 | TRBD1 | 14 | many | CASSTDRLAGGAFF | TGTGCCAGCAGCACGGACAGGCTTGCAGGAGGAGCTTTCTTT
TRBJ2-1 | TRBV28 | TRBD1 | 16 | - | CASSGATGGLWNEQFF | TGTGCCAGCAGTGGGGCGACAGGGGGCCTTTGGAATGAGCAGTTCTTC
TRBJ1-2 | TRBV6-1 | TRBD1 | 14 | once | CASSRGLTGDGYTF | TGTGCCAGCAGTCGTGGACTCACAGGGGATGGCTACACCTTC
TRBJ1-2 | TRBV20-1 | - | 15 | many | CSAREEVRGNYGYTF | TGCAGTGCTAGAGAGGAAGTCAGGGGTAACTATGGCTACACCTTC
TRBJ2-1 | TRBV20-1 | TRBD2 | 14 | many | CSAPTSGDYNEQFF | TGCAGTGCACCCACTAGCGGGGATTACAATGAGCAGTTCTTC
TRBJ1-1 | TRBV24-1 | - | 13 | few | CATSSSGGTEAFF | TGTGCCACCAGTAGCTCTGGGGGCACTGAAGCTTTCTTT
TRBJ1-2 | TRBV20-1 | - | 13 | many | CSAGTPSNYGYTF | TGCAGTGCAGGGACACCGTCTAACTATGGCTACACCTTC
TRBJ2-1 | TRBV20-1 | - | 12 | many | CSARHRASEQFF | TGCAGTGCTAGGCACCGGGCGAGTGAGCAGTTCTTC
TRBJ2-7 | TRBV6-2/TRBV6-3 | - | 14 | few | CASTETWDTYEQYF | TGTGCCAGCACCGAAACATGGGATACCTACGAGCAGTACTTC
TRBJ1-5 | TRBV10-3 | TRBD1 | 18 | - | CAISEGQGSGRSNQPQHF | TGTGCCATCAGTGAGGGACAGGGCAGCGGGAGGAGCAATCAGCCCCAGCATTTT